The 23 T cell receptor beta chains given below trace back to one sample, sequenced in a study of prognosis after radiotherapy for stage I lung cancer. Template was genomic DNA; TCR beta CDR3 amplified in two multiplex PCR rounds. Primers specific to each TRBV and TRBJ gene were used in first-round PCR. Using its own MiXCR run on the multiplex PCR reads, TCRdb lists one record per CDR3 protein. The profile shows fewer than 40,000 distinct CDR3 sequences, roughly a third of them singletons. The sample consisted of PBMCs, taken before or after stereotactic body radiation therapy (not recorded which). These receptors were taken from a donor aged 50 or older with non-small cell lung cancer.

Comment on this clonotype: This is likely a read error, given that the CDR3 carries no conserved phenylalanine or tryptophan at its end. This chain uses TRBV11-2 with TRBJ1-2; TRBD1 matches at 8 bases. Germline V gives CDR1 SGHAT, CDR2 FQNNGV. V was pared by 4 bases and J by 9 bases, with 4 bases of the junction left unmatched. The CDR3 length is 12 residues. The CDR3 DNA reads as TGTGCCAGCAGCTCGACAGGGGTACGCTACACCCTC. This sequence encodes CASSSTGVRYTL.

V is TRBV6-2 or TRBV6-3 and J is TRBJ2-3, with TRBD2 matching over 9 bases. Trimming took 6 bases from V and 1 from J; bases not matched to a gene: 14. The germline V gene has CDR1 MNHEY and CDR2 SVGEGT. There are 18 residues in the CDR3. The CDR3 protein is CASSISLTSGIGTDTQYF. DNA of the CDR3: TGTGCCAGCAGCATATCACTGACTAGCGGCATTGGCACAGATACGCAGTATTTT.

This clonotype was detected many times. The chain links TRBV9 to TRBJ1-4; D might be TRBD1 (5 bases). Per the germline V gene, CDR1 is SGDLS and CDR2 is YYNGEE. The V gene lost 0 bases and the J gene lost 4 bases, with 10 bases spanning the gap. The CDR3 runs 15 residues. Here the CDR3 DNA reads TGTGCCAGCAGCGTAGGGGGACGGAGTAATGAAAAACTGTTTTTT. Translation: CASSVGGRSNEKLFF.

This clonotype was detected many times. V usage is TRBV2 and J usage is TRBJ1-5; 7 bases line up with TRBD1. Germline V gene lookup returns CDR1 SNHLY and CDR2 FYNNEI. V was clipped by 0 bases and J by 7 bases; unmatched bases: 3. This CDR3 comprises 14 residues. The CDR3 coding sequence is TGTGCCAGCAGTGAAGCTAGGGGGCCGCAGCCCCAGCATTTT. Its protein is CASSEARGPQPQHF.

This clonotype was found many times. The gene calls are TRBV10-3 and TRBJ2-1; weak D call: TRBD2 (11 bases). Germline V gene lookup returns CDR1 ENHRY and CDR2 SYGVKD. This CDR3 is 18 amino acids long. V dropped 10 bases and J dropped 3 bases, with 28 bases sitting between them. CDR3 sequence reads: CATGDRGLAEQVYNEQFF. Written as DNA, the CDR3 is TGTGCCACTGGGGACAGGGGACTAGCGGAGCAAGTCTACAATGAGCAGTTCTTC.

The chain has TRBV2 and TRBJ2-5, with 12 nucleotides matching TRBD1. Germline V gives CDR1 SNHLY, CDR2 FYNNEI. V trimming: 6 bases; J trimming: 5 bases; junction bases outside the gene matches: 4. The CDR3 is 14 amino acids. CDR3 bases: TGTGCCAGCAGCGGGACAGGGGGCGCGGAGACCCAGTACTTC. It is translated as CASSGTGGAETQYF.

The chain is built from TRBV13 and TRBJ2-7; 11 bases are a match to TRBD1. CDR1 and CDR2 from the germline V gene are PRHDT and FYEKMQ (reference sequence). The CDR3 sequence is 15 residues long. V gave up 1 base and J gave up 12 bases; unmatched junction bases: 11. The CDR3 sequence: CASSLAGTGGPLRYF. The DNA of the CDR3 is TGTGCCAGCAGCTTAGCCGGGACAGGGGGTCCCCTGAGGTACTTC.

By frequency in the sample, this clonotype is medium-sized. The rearrangement uses TRBV20-1 and TRBJ1-3; TRBD1 agrees at 7 bases. CDR1 DFQATT and CDR2 SNEGSKA come from the germline V gene (reference sequence). The junction had 10 bases not matched to a gene; V was cut back by 6 bases and J by 8 bases. This CDR3 is built from 13 residues. The CDR3 nucleotides read TGCAGTGCCAAAGTGACAGGGAGGGACACCATATATTTT. This translates into CSAKVTGRDTIYF.

There are many counts of this clonotype. The V gene is TRBV5-1, the J gene TRBJ2-3; D tentatively reads TRBD1 or TRBD2 (5 bases each). Trimming removed 4 bases from V and 2 bases from J, with 14 bases in between. The CDR3 length is 15 residues. Germline-derived CDR1 and CDR2 are SGHRS and YFSETQ. The CDR3 region has the DNA TGCGCCAGCAGCCGGGGACCAGCGTTCACAGATACGCAGTATTTT. Amino acids: CASSRGPAFTDTQYF.

As concerns this clonotype: It differs at one base from a far larger clone, so likely a read error. V and J are TRBV6-5 and TRBJ2-3, with 7 bases aligning to TRBD2. Germline-derived CDR1 and CDR2 are MNHEY and SVGAGI. This CDR3 region has 15 residues. For the CDR3, the DNA is TGTGCCATCAGTAATCCGCTAGCGGCTACAGATACGCAGTATTTT. Protein product: CAISNPLAATDTQYF.

The rearrangement uses TRBV20-1 and TRBJ2-7; 8 positions agree with TRBD2. The CDR3 loop spans 12 amino acids. Germline V gene sequence: CDR1 DFQATT, CDR2 SNEGSKA (reference sequence). The trim removed 6 bases at V and 5 bases at J, leaving 6 bases unmatched. CDR3 in DNA: TGCAGTGCGTGGGCGGGAGGTCACGAGCAGTACTTC. Translating gives CSAWAGGHEQYF.

This clonotype appeared many times. The chain combines TRBV30 with TRBJ2-7; D assignment may be TRBD1 or TRBD2 (7 bases each). This CDR3 is 16 amino acids long. V lost 2 bases and J 4 bases, leaving 21 bases between the germline ends. Germline CDR1 and CDR2: GTSNPN and SVGIG (reference sequence). CDR3 nucleotides: TGTGCCTGGAGTTCTAGGGCAACAGGGGACTATTACGAGCAGTACTTC. This codes for CAWSSRATGDYYEQYF.

V is TRBV11-2 and J is TRBJ1-1; D is ambiguous. Germline CDR1 reads SGHAT; CDR2 reads FQNNGV. This CDR3 is 14 amino acids long. V shed 3 bases and J shed 4 bases, with 12 bases lying between them. CDR3 loop: CASSLEGKGTEAFF. The CDR3, as DNA: TGTGCCAGCAGCTTGGAAGGGAAAGGCACTGAAGCTTTCTTT.

This clonotype was seen repeatedly, ten times or more. The V call is TRBV5-6, the J call TRBJ1-5, with 9 bases that match TRBD1. Losses at the gene ends were 2 bases for V and 2 bases for J; bases not matched to a gene: 5. In germline, CDR1 is SGHDT, CDR2 YYEEEE. The CDR3 loop spans 16 amino acids. For the CDR3, the DNA is TGTGCCAGCAGCTTCGGGACAGGGACGGGCAATCAGCCCCAGCATTTT. Translating gives CASSFGTGTGNQPQHF. The whole variable domain, filled in from reference TRBV5-6 and TRBJ1-5, reads DAGVTQSPTHLIKTRGQQVTLRCSPKSGHDTVSWYQQALGQGPQFIFQYYEEEERQRGNFPDRFSGHQFPNYSSELNVNALLLGDSALYLCASSFGTGTGNQPQHFGDGTRLSIL.

Turning to this clonotype: At one end the junction does not follow the germline gene, possibly because of a read error. The V gene is TRBV10-3, the J gene TRBJ2-1; D may be TRBD1 or TRBD2 (6 bases each). This CDR3 spans 15 amino acids. Germline-derived CDR1 and CDR2 are ENHRY and SYGVKD. CDR3 sequence: CAISGSNGGPNEQLF. CDR3 sequence (DNA): TGTGCCATCAGTGGGTCTAACGGGGGCCCCAATGAGCAGCTCTTC.

This clonotype was recorded a few times. The junction and the germline gene differ at one end; a read error may be behind it. The rearrangement uses TRBV4-1 and TRBJ1-3; D is unresolved. Germline CDR1 is MGHRA and CDR2 is YSYEKL. CDR3 length equals 16 residues. The CDR3 sequence: CASSQDRRIEGNAIYF. CDR3 nucleotide sequence: TGCGCCAGCAGCCAAGATCGTCGGATTGAGGGAAACGCCATATATTTT.

The V call is TRBV7-2, the J call TRBJ1-2, with a tentative D call TRBD1 (6 bases). Germline values: CDR1 SGHTA, CDR2 FQGNSA. The V end lost 4 bases, the J end lost 4 bases, and 16 bases lay between the germline ends. The CDR3 has 15 amino acids. CDR3 nucleotides: TGTGCCAGCAGCTCTCGTGTGAAGGGGGTCTATGGCTACACCTTC. Protein product: CASSSRVKGVYGYTF.

Ten or more counts support this clonotype. This rearrangement joins TRBV13 to TRBJ2-2; D is possibly TRBD1 or TRBD2 (7 bases each). Per germline, CDR1 PRHDT and CDR2 FYEKMQ (reference sequence). V was clipped by 3 bases and J by 4 bases, with 12 bases between them. CDR3 length: 15 residues. Here the CDR3 DNA reads TGTGCCAGCAGCTTCGGCAGGGGGGGCACCGGGGAGCTGTTTTTT. Residues: CASSFGRGGTGELFF.

This clonotype was observed at least ten times. The V gene is TRBV20-1, the J gene TRBJ1-4; 9 positions agree with TRBD1. The CDR3 spans 14 residues. V trimming: 6 bases; J trimming: 8 bases; junction bases outside the gene matches: 10. Per germline, CDR1 DFQATT and CDR2 SNEGSKA (reference sequence). The CDR3 nucleotides read TGCAGTGCGGTACCGGGACAGGGATTCGAAAAACTGTTTTTT. Protein sequence: CSAVPGQGFEKLFF.

The chain couples TRBV5-1 to TRBJ2-6; tentatively, D is TRBD2 (6 bases). The V end lost 0 bases, the J end lost 3 bases, and 10 bases lay between the germline ends. CDR3 length: 16 residues. Per germline, CDR1 SGHRS and CDR2 YFSETQ. CDR3 sequence reads: CASSLAGGDGANVLTF. The DNA for the CDR3 is TGCGCCAGCAGCTTGGCCGGGGGTGATGGGGCCAACGTCCTGACTTTC. The full variable domain, its missing parts supplied by reference TRBV5-1 and TRBJ2-6, is KAGVTQTPRYLIKTRGQQVTLSCSPISGHRSVSWYQQTPGQGLQFLFEYFSETQRNKGNFPGRFSGRQFSNSRSEMNVSTLELGDSALYLCASSLAGGDGANVLTFGAGSRLTVL.

The sample holds a few counts of this clonotype. A much more abundant neighbour one base away suggests this may be a read error. The J gene is TRBJ1-4, the V gene TRBV12-3 or TRBV12-4; D might be TRBD1 (6 bases). The CDR3 runs 13 residues. V was shortened by 3 bases and J by 11 bases, with 13 bases between the two germline ends. The CDR3 DNA follows: TGTGCCAGCAGTTTTGGACAGAGGATGAAACTGTTTTTT. This sequence encodes CASSFGQRMKLFF.

Note on this clonotype: Mismatch with germline at one junction end may stem from a read error. This rearrangement joins TRBV12-3 or TRBV12-4 to TRBJ2-3; TRBD2 might be the D (5 bases). The CDR3 is made up of 16 amino acids. CDR3 residues: CASSLRAAGNTDTQYF. In DNA form, the CDR3 reads TGTGCCAGCAGTTTACGAGCGGCAGGCAACACAGATACTCAGTATTTT.

The chain recombines TRBV7-3 with TRBJ2-1, with 8 bases fitting TRBD2. This CDR3 comprises 14 residues. Germline loops: CDR1 SGHTA, CDR2 FQGTGA. Unmatched junction bases numbered 5, after V lost 2 bases and J lost 8 bases. The CDR3 loop reads CASSLYGGVDEQFF. In nucleotides, the CDR3 is TGTGCCAGCAGCTTATACGGGGGGGTGGATGAGCAGTTCTTC.